A selection of T cell receptor beta chains follows, all from one sample in a study of T-cell memory formation after mild COVID-19. TCRdb called the 5' RACE reads again in MiXCR, with one record for every CDR3 protein. The table has about 620,000 distinct CDR3 sequences, roughly 17% seen once. The sequenced sample consisted of PBMCs or a T cell subset sorted from them (not recorded which). The receptors were sampled from an adult woman who had mild COVID-19 (a few samples of this study predate the infection). Cell type and time point are not known. Both conserved end residues are part of each CDR3. The D gene is left open where the match is weak. Clone size is stated in some rows and not others, as once, few, many or a class when expanded.

16 . TRBJ2-1 TRBV5-6 TRBD2 TGTGCCAGCAGCTTGGTTCTTCCAGCGGGAGAAGATGAGCAGTTCTTC CASSLVLPAGEDEQFF
15 . TRBJ1-1 TRBV6-5 . TGTGCCAGCAGTTTCGGGAGGGGACCGAACACTGAAGCTTTCTTT CASSFGRGPNTEAFF
12 few TRBJ2-3 TRBV6-8 . TGTGCCAGCAGGAAACAGGGCAGCACGCAGTATTTT CASRKQGSTQYF
16 . TRBJ2-1 TRBV7-2 . TGTGCCAGCAGCTTATTCACGGGAAAGGGATACAATGAGCAGTTCTTC CASSLFTGKGYNEQFF
13 few TRBJ2-3 TRBV29-1 TRBD1 TGCAGCGTTGAGAGGGGGCGCACAGATACGCAGTATTTT CSVERGRTDTQYF
16 few TRBJ2-5 TRBV3-1 TRBD2 TGTGCCAGCAGCCAAGATTTTGGACTAGCTGGGGAGACCCAGTACTTC CASSQDFGLAGETQYF
15 few TRBJ2-1 TRBV6-5 TRBD1 TGTGCCAGCAGCCCCTCGGACAGGGGGCTCAATGAGCAGTTCTTC CASSPSDRGLNEQFF
13 many TRBJ2-3 TRBV7-6 . TGTGCCAGCAGCCGAGGGCCTACAGATACGCAGTATTTT CASSRGPTDTQYF
14 . TRBJ2-5 TRBV7-8 . TGTGCCAGCAGCTTAGTGAACGGGGAAGAGACCCAGTACTTC CASSLVNGEETQYF
15 . TRBJ2-1 TRBV20-1 TRBD2 TGCAGTGCTAGGGACCCGACTAGCGGGAGTGGGGAGCAGTTCTTC CSARDPTSGSGEQFF
17 few TRBJ2-1 TRBV15 . TGTGCCACCAGCAGAGAAGGATGGGGGGACACCTACAATGAGCAGTTCTTC CATSREGWGDTYNEQFF
15 few TRBJ2-3 TRBV7-9 TRBD2 TGTGCCAGCAGCTTATTCGGTCTAGCGGGAGATACGCAGTATTTT CASSLFGLAGDTQYF
13 . TRBJ2-3 TRBV6-2/TRBV6-3 . TGTGCCAGCTACTGGACGGACACAGATACGCAGTATTTT CASYWTDTDTQYF
20 . TRBJ2-1 TRBV27 . TGTGCCAGCAGTTTACGCGGGTGGGTCCGGACTGCCAGCTCCTACAATGAGCAGTTCTTC CASSLRGWVRTASSYNEQFF
15 few TRBJ2-1 TRBV4-3 . TGCGCCAGCAGCCAAGGAGGGTCTGACGTCAATGAGCAGTTCTTC CASSQGGSDVNEQFF
17 few TRBJ2-7 TRBV27 TRBD2 TGTGCCAGCAGTCCCCCCACAGCGGGGTATGGGGTTACCGAGCAGTACTTC CASSPPTAGYGVTEQYF
12 many TRBJ2-1 TRBV7-9 . TGTGCCAGCAGCTTAGATTCGAATGAGCAGTTCTTC CASSLDSNEQFF
11 . TRBJ2-5 TRBV20-1 . TGCAGTGCTCCGTACCAAGAGACCCAGTACTTC CSAPYQETQYF
13 . TRBJ1-1 TRBV29-1 TRBD1 TGCAGCGTTGGGGACAGGTGGAACACTGAAGCTTTCTTT CSVGDRWNTEAFF
13 . TRBJ2-1 TRBV7-3 TRBD1 TGTGCCAGCAGTTCCGACAGGGTAAATGAGCAGTTCTTC CASSSDRVNEQFF
13 few TRBJ2-1 TRBV10-3 TRBD1 TGTGCCATAAAGGCACAGGGGAACAATGAGCAGTTCTTC CAIKAQGNNEQFF
13 few TRBJ2-7 TRBV4-2 . TGTGCCAGCAGCCAAGCAGGGCAGTACGAGCAGTACTTC CASSQAGQYEQYF
12 . TRBJ1-1 TRBV6-1 . TGTGCCAGCAGGTTCGTACACACTGAAGCTTTCTTT CASRFVHTEAFF
17 few TRBJ2-2 TRBV27 TRBD1 TGTGCCAGCAGAACCGGGACAGGGGGCATTGGTGCCGGGGAGCTGTTTTTT CASRTGTGGIGAGELFF
15 few TRBJ2-1 TRBV6-2/TRBV6-3 TRBD2 TGTGCCAGCAGTTCCACTAGCGGGAGGGCCTCTGAGCAGTTCTTC CASSSTSGRASEQFF
16 . TRBJ1-3 TRBV9 . TGTGCCAGCAGCGAGCCCCTCGGAGGGATCGGAAACACCATATATTTT CASSEPLGGIGNTIYF
15 . TRBJ1-1 TRBV6-5 . TGTGCCAGCAGTTACTCTGAGGGATTGAACACTGAAGCTTTCTTT CASSYSEGLNTEAFF
18 once TRBJ2-2 TRBV7-3 TRBD2 TGTGCCAGCAGCCCGTTTCCAAGCGGGAGGGGAGGAATCGGGGAGCTGTTTTTT CASSPFPSGRGGIGELFF
16 . TRBJ2-3 TRBV4-1 . TGCGCCAGCAGCCAGATCTTCGCGAGTCAGGCAGATACGCAGTATTTT CASSQIFASQADTQYF
15 . TRBJ1-6 TRBV7-3 . TGTGCCAGCAGCTTAACGAGACAGTCCAATTCACCCCTCCACTTT CASSLTRQSNSPLHF
14 . TRBJ1-4 TRBV29-1 . TGCAGCGTTGAAGCCAGGCACACTAATGAAAAACTGTTTTTT CSVEARHTNEKLFF
14 few TRBJ2-7 TRBV12-3/TRBV12-4 TRBD1 TGTGCCAGCACCGTGACAGGGGCCTCCTACGAGCAGTACTTC CASTVTGASYEQYF
15 . TRBJ1-4 TRBV5-1 TRBD1 TGCGCCAGCAGCTTGGATGGACAGGGTAATGAAAAACTGTTTTTT CASSLDGQGNEKLFF
11 . TRBJ2-3 TRBV20-1 TRBD1 TGCAGTGCCTACAGGGGTGATACGCAGTATTTT CSAYRGDTQYF
15 few TRBJ2-1 TRBV7-8 . TGTGCCAGCAGCCCCATACTGGATGCCCTGGGTGAGCAGTTCTTC CASSPILDALGEQFF
18 few TRBJ2-3 TRBV12-3/TRBV12-4 TRBD1 TGTGCCAGCAGTGGGGCCGGGACAGGGGGCTTTAGCACAGATACGCAGTATTTT CASSGAGTGGFSTDTQYF
13 . TRBJ2-5 TRBV2 . TGTGCCAGCAGTGCTGATGTCGGAGAGACCCAGTACTTC CASSADVGETQYF
16 few TRBJ1-6 TRBV18 TRBD1 TGTGCCAGCTCAGCTCAGGGGGCGGGCTATAATTCACCCCTCCACTTT CASSAQGAGYNSPLHF
13 . TRBJ1-4 TRBV28 . TGTGCCAGCAGTCCCGCGGGTAGTGAAAAACTGTTTTTT CASSPAGSEKLFF
15 few TRBJ2-5 TRBV20-1 TRBD1 TGCAGTGCTAGAGATCCGACAGGGTTGAAAGAGACCCAGTACTTC CSARDPTGLKETQYF
16 few TRBJ2-7 TRBV18 TRBD2 TGTGCCAGCTCACTCACTAGCGGGGGCCACTCCTACGAGCAGTACTTC CASSLTSGGHSYEQYF
13 few TRBJ2-3 TRBV6-1 TRBD2 TGTGCCAGCCAGCGGGAGAATGCAGATACGCAGTATTTT CASQRENADTQYF